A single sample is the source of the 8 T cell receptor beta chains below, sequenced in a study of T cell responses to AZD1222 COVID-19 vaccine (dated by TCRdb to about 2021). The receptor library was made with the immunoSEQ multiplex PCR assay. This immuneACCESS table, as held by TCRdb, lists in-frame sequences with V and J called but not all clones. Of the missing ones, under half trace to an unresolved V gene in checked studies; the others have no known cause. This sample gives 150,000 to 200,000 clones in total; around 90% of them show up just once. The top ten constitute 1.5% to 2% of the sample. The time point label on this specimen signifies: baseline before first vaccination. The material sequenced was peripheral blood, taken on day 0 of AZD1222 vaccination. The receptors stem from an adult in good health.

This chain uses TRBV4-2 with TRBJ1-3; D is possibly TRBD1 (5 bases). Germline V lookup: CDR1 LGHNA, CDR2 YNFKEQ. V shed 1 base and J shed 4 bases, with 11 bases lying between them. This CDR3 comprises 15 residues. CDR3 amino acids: CASSQVRGAGNTIYF. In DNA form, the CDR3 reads TGTGCCAGCAGCCAAGTAAGGGGTGCGGGAAACACCATATATTTT.

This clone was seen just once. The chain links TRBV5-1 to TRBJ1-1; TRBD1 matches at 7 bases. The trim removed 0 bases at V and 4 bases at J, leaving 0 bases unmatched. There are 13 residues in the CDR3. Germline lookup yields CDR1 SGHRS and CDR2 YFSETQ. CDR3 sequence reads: CASSLDRGTEAFF. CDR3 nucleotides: TGCGCCAGCAGCTTGGACAGGGGCACTGAAGCTTTCTTT.

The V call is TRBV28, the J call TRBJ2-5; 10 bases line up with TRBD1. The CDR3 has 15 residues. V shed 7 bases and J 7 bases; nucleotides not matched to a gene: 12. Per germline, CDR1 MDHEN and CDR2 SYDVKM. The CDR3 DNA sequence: TGTGCCAGCACCCCTGGCGGGACAGGGGTTCCGACCCAGTACTTC. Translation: CASTPGGTGVPTQYF.

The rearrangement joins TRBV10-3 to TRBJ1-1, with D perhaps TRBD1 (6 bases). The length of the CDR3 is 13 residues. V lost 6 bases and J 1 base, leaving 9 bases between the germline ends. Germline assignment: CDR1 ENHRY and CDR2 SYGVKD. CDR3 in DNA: TGTGCCATCAGGAAACAGGGGAACACTGAAGCTTTCTTT. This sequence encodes CAIRKQGNTEAFF.

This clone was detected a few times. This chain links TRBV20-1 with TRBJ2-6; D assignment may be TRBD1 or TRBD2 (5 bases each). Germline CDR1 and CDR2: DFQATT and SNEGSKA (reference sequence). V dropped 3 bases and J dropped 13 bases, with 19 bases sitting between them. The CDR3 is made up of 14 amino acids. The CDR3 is CSASPTGGGSVLTF. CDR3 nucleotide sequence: TGCAGTGCTAGTCCCACAGGTGGGGGTAGTGTCCTGACTTTC.

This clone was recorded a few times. CDR3 sequence reads: CASSSTGGPYEQYF. DNA of the CDR3: TGTGCCAGCAGTAGCACAGGCGGCCCCTACGAGCAGTACTTC. The chain combines TRBV6-5 with TRBJ2-7; maybe TRBD1 (5 bases). Trimming shortened V by 5 bases and J by 2 bases, and 13 bases separated the two germline ends. This CDR3 has 14 amino acids. Germline V gives CDR1 MNHEY, CDR2 SVGAGI.

The CDR3 region is CASRRPGLPRGGELFF. CDR3 bases: TGTGCCAGCAGGCGACCGGGACTACCTCGGGGCGGGGAGCTGTTTTTT. The chain recombines TRBV11-2 with TRBJ2-2; 7 bases are shared with TRBD2. Germline CDR1 SGHAT, CDR2 FQNNGV. The V segment lost 6 bases and the J segment 7 bases; nucleotides outside the gene matches: 14. CDR3 size: 16 residues.

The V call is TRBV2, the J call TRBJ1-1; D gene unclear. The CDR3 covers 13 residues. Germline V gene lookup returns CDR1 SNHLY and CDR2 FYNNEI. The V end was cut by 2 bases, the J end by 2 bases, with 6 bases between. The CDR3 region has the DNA TGTGCCAGCAGTGAACTGATTAACACTGAAGCTTTCTTT. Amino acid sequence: CASSELINTEAFF.